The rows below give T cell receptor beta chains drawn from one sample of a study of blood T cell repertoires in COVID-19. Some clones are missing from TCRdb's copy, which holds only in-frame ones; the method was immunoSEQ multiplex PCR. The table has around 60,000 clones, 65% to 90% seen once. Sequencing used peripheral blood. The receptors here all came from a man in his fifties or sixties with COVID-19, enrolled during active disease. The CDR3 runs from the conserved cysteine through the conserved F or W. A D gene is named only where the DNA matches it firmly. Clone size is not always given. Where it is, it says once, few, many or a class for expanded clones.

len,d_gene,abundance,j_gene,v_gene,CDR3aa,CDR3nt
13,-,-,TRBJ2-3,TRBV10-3,CAIRGARTDTQYF,TGTGCCATCAGAGGGGCACGCACAGATACGCAGTATTTT
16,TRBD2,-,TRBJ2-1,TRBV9,CASSVSGGSSYNEQFF,TGTGCCAGCAGCGTGTCGGGCGGGAGCTCCTACAATGAGCAGTTCTTC
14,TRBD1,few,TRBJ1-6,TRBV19,CASSPTGVLSPLHF,TGTGCCAGTAGTCCGACAGGGGTATTATCACCCCTCCACTTT
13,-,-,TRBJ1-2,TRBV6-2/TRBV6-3,CASSYAGKAGYTF,TGTGCCAGCAGTTACGCGGGGAAGGCTGGCTACACCTTC
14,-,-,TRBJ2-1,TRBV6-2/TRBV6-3,CASSYSSTRNEQFF,TGTGCCAGCAGTTACTCTTCAACTAGGAATGAGCAGTTCTTC
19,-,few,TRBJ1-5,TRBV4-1,CASSQEGTPRVTGNQPQHF,TGCGCCAGCAGCCAGGAGGGCACTCCCCGGGTGACGGGCAATCAGCCCCAGCATTTT
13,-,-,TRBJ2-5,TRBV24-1,CATSLGGQETQYF,TGTGCCACCAGTCTCGGGGGACAAGAGACCCAGTACTTC
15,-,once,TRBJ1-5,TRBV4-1,CASSQEGRSNQPQHF,TGCGCCAGCAGCCAAGAGGGGAGGAGCAATCAGCCCCAGCATTTT
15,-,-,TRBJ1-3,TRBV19,CASSWDSNSGNTIYF,TGTGCCAGTAGTTGGGACTCAAACTCTGGAAACACCATATATTTT
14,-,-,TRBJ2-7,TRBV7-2,CASSSWEDTYEQYF,TGTGCCAGCAGCTCCTGGGAGGACACCTACGAGCAGTACTTC
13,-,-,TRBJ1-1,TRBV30,CAWSLTRNTEAFF,TGTGCCTGGAGTCTGACAAGGAACACTGAAGCTTTCTTT
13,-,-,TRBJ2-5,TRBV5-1,CASSFSAGETQYF,TGCGCCAGCAGCTTCAGCGCCGGGGAGACCCAGTACTTC
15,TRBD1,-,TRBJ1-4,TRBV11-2,CASRDGDSPNEKLFF,TGTGCCAGCAGGGACGGGGACAGCCCTAATGAAAAACTGTTTTTT
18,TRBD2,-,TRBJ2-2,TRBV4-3,CASSQEGAGDMNTGELFF,TGCGCCAGCAGCCAAGAAGGAGCGGGAGATATGAACACCGGGGAGCTGTTTTTT
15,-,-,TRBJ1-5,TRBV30,CAYSLTGISNQPQHF,TGTGCCTACTCCTTGACAGGAATCAGCAATCAGCCCCAGCATTTT
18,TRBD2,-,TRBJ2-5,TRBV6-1,CASSGTGTSGKYQETQYF,TGTGCCAGCAGTGGGACAGGGACTAGCGGGAAGTACCAAGAGACCCAGTACTTC
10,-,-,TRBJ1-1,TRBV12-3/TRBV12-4,CATQPSEAFF,TGTGCCACACAGCCGTCCGAAGCTTTCTTT
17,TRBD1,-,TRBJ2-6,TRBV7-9,CASSSGTGGSGANVLTF,TGTGCCAGCAGCTCCGGGACAGGGGGGTCTGGGGCCAACGTCCTGACTTTC
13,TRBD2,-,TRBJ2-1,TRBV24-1,CATSGTSGRAVFF,TGTGCCACCAGTGGAACTAGCGGGAGGGCGGTCTTCTTC
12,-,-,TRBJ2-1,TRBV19,CASSTGKYEQFF,TGTGCCAGTAGTACAGGGAAATATGAGCAGTTCTTC
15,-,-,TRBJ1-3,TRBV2,CASRGDRSSGNTIYF,TGTGCCAGCAGGGGAGACAGGAGCTCTGGAAACACCATATATTTT
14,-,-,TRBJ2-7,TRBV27,CASAPSAYSYEQYF,TGTGCCAGCGCACCTAGCGCTTACTCCTACGAGCAGTACTTC
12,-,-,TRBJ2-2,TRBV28,CASSWRIGELFF,TGTGCCAGCAGTTGGAGGATCGGGGAGCTGTTTTTT
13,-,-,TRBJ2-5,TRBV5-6,CASSLPTGETKYF,TGTGCCAGCAGCTTGCCGACAGGCGAGACCAAGTACTTC
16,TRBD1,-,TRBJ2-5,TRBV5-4,CASSSDRQGSRETQYF,TGTGCCAGCAGCTCCGACAGACAGGGGAGTAGGGAGACCCAGTACTTC